This T cell receptor beta chain is drawn from a study of blood T cell repertoires in COVID-19. In the authors' methods: It was from reference gene primer amplification that nucleated cell counts were estimated. Sequenced by immunoSEQ multiplex PCR; TCRdb stores in-frame clones only, minus some. For V, J and clone size, that table is used; D and trimming come from the DNA. The data hold over 200,000 clones, with about 90% observed a single time. Germline V gene sequence: CDR1 MDHEN, CDR2 SYDVKM. The V end was cut by 5 bases, the J end by 0 bases, with 16 bases between. The CDR3 loop spans 16 amino acids.

Sample: peripheral blood. The receptor comes from a woman in her forties or fifties with acute or convalescent COVID-19. The rearrangement uses TRBV28 and TRBJ1-1; D uncertain. This CDR3 is CASSPRLRQMNTEAFF. The CDR3, as DNA: TGTGCCAGCAGTCCCCGTCTTCGCCAGATGAACACTGAAGCTTTCTTT.